The 11 T cell receptor beta chains given below trace back to one sample, sequenced in a study of blood T cell repertoires in COVID-19. The table came from immunoSEQ multiplex PCR; TCRdb's copy has only in-frame clones and leaves some out. The sample lists about 81,000 clones; about 86% were seen once. Specimen: peripheral blood. Source of these receptors: a woman older than 75 with acute or convalescent COVID-19.

The chain carries TRBV10-3 and TRBJ2-3, with 7 bases identical to TRBD2. J gave up 0 bases and V 10 bases, and 10 bases lay outside the gene matches. There are 15 residues in the CDR3. The germline V gene encodes CDR1 ENHRY and CDR2 SYGVKD. The CDR3 loop is CASCPARGSTDTQYF. The CDR3 DNA follows: TGTGCCAGTTGCCCGGCGCGGGGGAGCACAGATACGCAGTATTTT.

The count of this clone is one. The chain recombines TRBV30 with TRBJ1-6, with 8 bases fitting TRBD1. Germline trimming cut 3 bases from V and 0 bases from J; bases unmatched to any gene: 4. The CDR3 sequence is 16 residues long. Per germline, CDR1 GTSNPN and CDR2 SVGIG (reference sequence). CDR3 protein: CAWRGTGVSYNSPLHF. DNA of the CDR3: TGTGCCTGGAGAGGGACAGGAGTCTCCTATAATTCACCCCTCCACTTT.

This chain links TRBV5-1 with TRBJ1-1; TRBD1 agrees at 8 bases. Germline CDR1 is SGHRS and CDR2 is YFSETQ. This CDR3 contains 15 residues. V shed 5 bases, J shed 0 bases, and the junction held 6 bases outside the gene matches. The CDR3 protein is CASRAGTGMNTEAFF. The CDR3 nucleotides are TGCGCCAGCAGGGCCGGGACAGGAATGAACACTGAAGCTTTCTTT.

The chain links TRBV10-3 to TRBJ1-6; the D gene is possibly TRBD1 (5 bases). V gave up 0 bases and J gave up 7 bases, with 16 bases separating them. The CDR3 runs 17 residues. Germline V gene data show CDR1 as ENHRY and CDR2 as SYGVKD. The CDR3 reads CAISESKKGALNSPLHF. The CDR3 bases are TGTGCCATCAGTGAGTCGAAGAAAGGGGCCCTGAATTCACCCCTCCACTTT.

The chain couples TRBV5-1 to TRBJ1-5; 9 nucleotides align to TRBD1. Germline CDR1 and CDR2: SGHRS and YFSETQ. V lost 5 bases and J lost 2; bases outside the gene matches: 5. The CDR3 covers 15 residues. CDR3 bases: TGCGCCAGCAGACAGGGGGCCATGCGCAATCAGCCCCAGCATTTT. As protein: CASRQGAMRNQPQHF.

This chain joins TRBV25-1 and TRBJ2-2; TRBD2 aligns across 7 bases. CDR1 MGHDK and CDR2 SYGVNS come from the germline V gene. The trim removed 4 bases at V and 8 bases at J, leaving 7 bases unmatched. The CDR3 totals 14 residues. The chain's CDR3 is CASSGDYLGGELFF. The CDR3 DNA follows: TGTGCCAGCAGTGGGGACTATCTCGGAGGGGAGCTGTTTTTT.

This chain joins TRBV4-2 and TRBJ2-3; 7 nucleotides line up with TRBD2. This CDR3 region has 15 residues. V trimming: 1 base; J trimming: 3 bases; junction bases outside the gene matches: 4. Germline V gene lookup returns CDR1 LGHNA and CDR2 YNFKEQ. The CDR3: CASSQGGSYTDTQYF. CDR3 DNA: TGTGCCAGCAGCCAAGGCGGGAGCTATACAGATACGCAGTATTTT.

V usage is TRBV7-2 and J usage is TRBJ1-1; D gene uncertain. Germline CDR1 reads SGHTA; CDR2 reads FQGNSA. Trimming left V 3 bases short and J 0 bases short, with 8 bases between. CDR3 length equals 14 residues. The CDR3 DNA follows: TGTGCCAGCAGCTTTTCAGTCATGAACACTGAAGCTTTCTTT. Amino acids: CASSFSVMNTEAFF.

The chain couples TRBV5-8 to TRBJ1-5; 8 positions agree with TRBD1. The CDR3 covers 13 residues. Germline values: CDR1 SGHTS, CDR2 YDEGEE. Unmatched junction bases numbered 7, after V lost 9 bases and J lost 5 bases. CDR3 bases: TGTGCCACCGACAGGGGACGGGATCAGCCCCAGCATTTT. Residues: CATDRGRDQPQHF.

This rearrangement joins TRBV5-6 to TRBJ2-7; D may be TRBD2 (6 bases). Germline V gene sequence: CDR1 SGHDT, CDR2 YYEEEE. Trimming shortened V by 3 bases and J by 0 bases, and 10 bases separated the two germline ends. The CDR3 has 14 residues. CDR3 amino acids: CASSWSGGSYEQYF. CDR3 sequence (DNA): TGTGCCAGCAGCTGGTCCGGGGGCTCCTACGAGCAGTACTTC.

This chain joins TRBV12-3 or TRBV12-4 and TRBJ1-1, with 7 bases lining up with TRBD1. The CDR3 contains 13 residues. J was trimmed by 1 base and V by 6 bases; bases with no gene match: 2. The CDR3 loop is CASRGQSNTEAFF. CDR3 in DNA: TGTGCCAGCAGGGGACAGTCGAACACTGAAGCTTTCTTT.